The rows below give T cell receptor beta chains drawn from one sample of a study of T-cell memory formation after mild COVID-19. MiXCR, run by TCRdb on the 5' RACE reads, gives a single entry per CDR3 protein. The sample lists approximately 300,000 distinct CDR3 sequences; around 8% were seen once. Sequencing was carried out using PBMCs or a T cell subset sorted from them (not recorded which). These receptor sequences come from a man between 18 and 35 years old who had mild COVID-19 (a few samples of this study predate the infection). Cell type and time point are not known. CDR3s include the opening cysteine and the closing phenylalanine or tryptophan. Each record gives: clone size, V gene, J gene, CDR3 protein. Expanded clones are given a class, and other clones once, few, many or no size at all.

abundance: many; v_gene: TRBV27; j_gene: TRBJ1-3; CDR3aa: CASSLSGTGPRSGNTIYF
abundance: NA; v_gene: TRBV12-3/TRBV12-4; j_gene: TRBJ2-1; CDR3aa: CASSPSRTGAYNEQFF
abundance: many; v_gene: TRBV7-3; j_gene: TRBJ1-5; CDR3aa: CASSYRDRSGSQPQHF
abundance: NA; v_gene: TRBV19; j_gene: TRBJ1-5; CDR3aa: CASSGTGGYGQPQHF
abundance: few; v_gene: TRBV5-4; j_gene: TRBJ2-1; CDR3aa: CASSFGGAGNEQFF
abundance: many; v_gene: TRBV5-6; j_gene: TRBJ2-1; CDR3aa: CASSLGDRAYNEQFF
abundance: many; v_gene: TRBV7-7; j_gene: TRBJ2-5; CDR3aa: CASSVAGLQETQYF
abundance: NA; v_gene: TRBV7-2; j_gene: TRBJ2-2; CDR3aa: CASSSEAIAPLNTGELFF
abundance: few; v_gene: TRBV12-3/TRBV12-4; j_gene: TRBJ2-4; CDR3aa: CASSFGGEAKNIQYF
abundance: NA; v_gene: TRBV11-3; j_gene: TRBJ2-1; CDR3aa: CASSRPGGGNEQFF
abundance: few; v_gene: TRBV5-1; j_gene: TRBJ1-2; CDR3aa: CASSPEGPLYGYTF
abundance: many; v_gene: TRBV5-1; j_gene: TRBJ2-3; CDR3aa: CASSWPQGTDTQYF
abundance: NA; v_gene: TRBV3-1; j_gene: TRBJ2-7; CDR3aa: CASKPDDSYEQYF
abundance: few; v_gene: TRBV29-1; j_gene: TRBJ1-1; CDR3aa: CSARVDTNTEAFF
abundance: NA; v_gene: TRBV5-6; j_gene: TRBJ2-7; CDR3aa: CASSLKYTYEQYF